Presented here are 22 T cell receptor beta chains from one specimen sequenced in a study of T cell responses to AZD1222 COVID-19 vaccine. The method was immunoSEQ multiplex PCR; TCRdb's version includes in-frame clones alone and lacks a portion of them. The sample holds fewer than 200,000 clones, approximately 90% seen once. This specimen was peripheral blood, taken on day 0 of AZD1222 vaccination. These TCRs come from an adult in good health.

The chain joins TRBV9 to TRBJ1-1; D unresolved. The CDR3 runs 13 residues. V was shortened by 0 bases and J by 5 bases, with 8 bases between the two germline ends. Germline lookup yields CDR1 SGDLS and CDR2 YYNGEE. The CDR3 region has the DNA TGTGCCAGCAGCGTAGTGGTGGATACTGAAGCTTTCTTT. Translated: CASSVVVDTEAFF.

The chain is built from TRBV4-2 and TRBJ2-3; the D is unclear. The V gene's germline CDR1 is LGHNA and CDR2 YNFKEQ. The CDR3 runs 17 residues. V was clipped by 1 base and J by 8 bases, with 22 bases between them. This CDR3 is CASSQGRTIVPGGTQYF. The CDR3 nucleotides read TGTGCCAGCAGCCAAGGAAGAACGATTGTTCCGGGTGGTACGCAGTATTTT.

The chain has TRBV28 and TRBJ1-2, with unresolved D. Trimming removed 5 bases at V and 4 bases at J, with 8 bases between. This CDR3 is built from 12 residues. Germline CDR1 and CDR2: MDHEN and SYDVKM. The CDR3 sequence is CASSTRIYGYTF. Written as DNA, the CDR3 is TGTGCCAGCAGTACCCGGATCTATGGCTACACCTTC.

CDR3 amino acids: CASSEARSLSSYEQYF. In DNA form, the CDR3 reads TGTGCCAGCAGTGAAGCGCGGTCCTTGAGCTCCTACGAGCAGTACTTC. The chain links TRBV25-1 to TRBJ2-7; D call uncertain. Trimming removed 2 bases from V and 0 bases from J, with 14 bases in between. Germline lookup yields CDR1 MGHDK and CDR2 SYGVNS. This CDR3 has 16 amino acids.

On this clone itself: The sample carries other DNA sequences with the same CDR3. This rearrangement joins TRBV7-2 to TRBJ2-5; D possibly uses TRBD1 or TRBD2 (5 bases each). Germline lookup yields CDR1 SGHTA and CDR2 FQGNSA. The CDR3 is 18 amino acids. V dropped 1 base and J dropped 3 bases, with 21 bases sitting between them. The CDR3 nucleotides read TGTGCCAGCAGCTTAGGCCCTAGGGGTGGGCTGAGGGAAGAGACCCAGTACTTC. Protein product: CASSLGPRGGLREETQYF.

This clone was detected a few times. J is TRBJ1-5 and V is TRBV5-1, with D perhaps TRBD1 (5 bases). CDR1 SGHRS and CDR2 YFSETQ come from the germline V gene. This CDR3 contains 15 residues. The germline V and J ends were trimmed by 8 bases and 4 bases, with 19 bases remaining between them. Here the CDR3 DNA reads TGCGCCAGTAAGGAACATTTAGGGGAGAATCAGCCCCAGCATTTT. It yields the protein CASKEHLGENQPQHF. The variable domain in full, completed from reference TRBV5-1 and TRBJ1-5, reads KAGVTQTPRYLIKTRGQQVTLSCSPISGHRSVSWYQQTPGQGLQFLFEYFSETQRNKGNFPGRFSGRQFSNSRSEMNVSTLELGDSALYLCASKEHLGENQPQHFGDGTRLSIL.

The CDR3 sequence: CASSLHPELAGGPHSQETQYF. The CDR3 coding sequence is TGTGCCAGCAGCCTCCACCCGGAACTAGCGGGGGGGCCCCATAGCCAAGAGACCCAGTACTTC. The chain joins TRBV3-1 (or the pseudogene TRBV3-2) to TRBJ2-5, with 13 bases fitting TRBD2. This CDR3 has 21 residues. V shed 4 bases, J shed 1 base, and the junction held 18 bases outside the gene matches. The germline CDR1 and CDR2 sequences are LGHDT and YNNKEL (reference sequence).

A remark on this clone: One end of the junction does not line up with germline, which may come from a read error. The rearrangement joins TRBV6-5 to TRBJ1-5, with 9 nucleotides matching TRBD1. The CDR3 loop spans 13 amino acids. Germline-derived CDR1 and CDR2 are MNHEY and SVGAGI. The CDR3 sequence: CASSPGTGSNCYF. The CDR3 DNA is TGTGCCAGCAGTCCCGGGACAGGGAGTAACTGCTACTTT.

The chain recombines TRBV30 with TRBJ2-3, with 7 bases lining up with TRBD2. Losses at the gene ends were 3 bases for V and 2 bases for J; bases not matched to a gene: 11. The CDR3 runs to 16 residues. Germline V gives CDR1 GTSNPN, CDR2 SVGIG (reference sequence). CDR3 loop: CAWSALSGGTTDTQYF. The CDR3 bases are TGTGCCTGGAGCGCCTTGTCGGGGGGTACCACAGATACGCAGTATTTT.

The J gene is TRBJ1-6, the V gene TRBV11-3; 8 bases are shared with TRBD1. CDR3 length: 18 amino acids. CDR1 SGHNT and CDR2 YENEEA come from the germline V gene. Trimming cost V 5 bases and J 0 bases; bases outside gene matches: 9. The CDR3 is CASSIQGGASSYNSPLHF. For the CDR3, the DNA is TGTGCCAGCAGCATACAGGGGGGCGCAAGCTCCTATAATTCACCCCTCCACTTT.

DNA of the CDR3: TGTGCCAGCAGCCCCGGGACAGCAGATTCACCCCTCCACTTT. It is translated as CASSPGTADSPLHF. The V call is TRBV7-8, the J call TRBJ1-6, with 7 bases lining up with TRBD1. Per the germline V gene, CDR1 is SGHVS and CDR2 is FQNEAQ. This CDR3 is built from 14 residues. The J segment lost 8 bases and the V segment lost 5 bases, leaving 6 bases of the junction unmatched.

The V gene is TRBV27, the J gene TRBJ2-7; D not resolved. The CDR3 is 12 residues long. Deletions cut 0 bases from V and 7 bases from J, with 7 bases between. The V gene's germline CDR1 is MNHEY and CDR2 SMNVEV (reference sequence). Here the CDR3 reads CASSLSVGEQYF. Here the CDR3 DNA reads TGTGCCAGCAGTTTATCAGTCGGTGAGCAGTACTTC.

This rearrangement joins TRBV5-1 to TRBJ2-1; TRBD1 or TRBD2 may be the D gene (7 bases each). The germline V gene encodes CDR1 SGHRS and CDR2 YFSETQ. Between the trimmed V and J ends, which lost 0 bases and 4 bases, there was a span of 11 bases. The CDR3 covers 15 residues. Written as DNA, the CDR3 is TGCGCCAGCAGCTTGGGACAGGGAGGGTACAATGAGCAGTTCTTC. Translation: CASSLGQGGYNEQFF.

The J gene is TRBJ2-3, the V gene TRBV24-1; D is ambiguous. V gave up 0 bases and J gave up 3 bases, with 9 bases separating them. Germline V gene lookup returns CDR1 KGHDR and CDR2 SFDVKD. CDR3 size: 15 residues. The CDR3 coding sequence is TGTGCCACCAGTGATTTGGGCTCCTTGACAGATACGCAGTATTTT. It yields the protein CATSDLGSLTDTQYF.

V and J are TRBV4-1 and TRBJ1-2; D might be TRBD1 (6 bases). The CDR3 covers 14 residues. V dropped 2 bases and J dropped 0 bases, with 7 bases sitting between them. Germline V lookup: CDR1 MGHRA, CDR2 YSYEKL. The chain's CDR3 is CASSQTGTNYGYTF. Here the CDR3 DNA reads TGCGCCAGCAGCCAAACAGGGACTAACTATGGCTACACCTTC.

CDR3: CASSLAPASEQYF. CDR3 bases: TGTGCCAGCAGCTTAGCCCCCGCGAGCGAGCAGTACTTC. V usage is TRBV7-2 and J usage is TRBJ2-7, with D unclear. The CDR3 is made up of 13 amino acids. V lost 0 bases to trimming and J lost 6 bases, with 9 bases between them. Looked up from germline, CDR1 is SGHTA and CDR2 is FQGNSA.

This sequence joins TRBV5-5 and TRBJ1-5, with a possible D match to TRBD1 (5 bases). V was pared by 2 bases and J by 7 bases, with 19 bases between. Germline values: CDR1 SGHKS, CDR2 YYEKEE (reference sequence). The CDR3 has 16 amino acids. CDR3 in DNA: TGTGCCAGCAGCTTTGTTTTTGCGTCAGGGAAACAGCCCCAGCATTTT. Translating it yields CASSFVFASGKQPQHF. The full variable domain, its missing parts supplied by reference TRBV5-5 and TRBJ1-5, is DAGVTQSPTHLIKTRGQQVTLRCSPISGHKSVSWYQQVLGQGPQFIFQYYEKEERGRGNFPDRFSARQFPNYSSELNVNALLLGDSALYLCASSFVFASGKQPQHFGDGTRLSIL.

The V and J genes are TRBV21-1 and TRBJ2-7. TRBV21-1 is deemed a pseudogene. The CDR3 runs 17 residues. The CDR3 bases are TGTGCCAGCAGCAAACCCATTCCAACACTTTGGGGCTACGAGCAGTACTTC. Translated: CASSKPIPTLWGYEQYF.

This clone is a singleton in its sample. This sequence joins TRBV5-6 and TRBJ1-6, with no clear D. This CDR3 has 15 residues. Germline CDR1 and CDR2: SGHDT and YYEEEE. V lost 4 bases and J lost 8, with 16 bases in between. The chain's CDR3 is CASSRWDFGDSPLHF. As DNA, the CDR3 is TGTGCCAGCAGCCGGTGGGATTTTGGTGATTCACCCCTCCACTTT.

The rearrangement joins TRBV11-2 to TRBJ1-5, with TRBD1 as a possible D gene (5 bases). In germline, CDR1 is SGHAT, CDR2 FQNNGV. The CDR3 is 17 residues long. The V and J ends lost 5 bases and 2 bases respectively, with 19 bases between them. Written as DNA, the CDR3 is TGTGCCAGCAGCCCCTGGTACGGACATCGGGGCAATCAGCCCCAGCATTTT. It encodes CASSPWYGHRGNQPQHF. The full variable domain, with the rest looked up from reference TRBV11-2 and TRBJ1-5, is EAGVAQSPRYKIIEKRQSVAFWCNPISGHATLYWYQQILGQGPKLLIQFQNNGVVDDSQLPKDRFSAERLKGVDSTLKIQPAKLEDSAVYLCASSPWYGHRGNQPQHFGDGTRLSIL.

The chain uses TRBV18 and TRBJ1-2, with 8 bases fitting TRBD1. Germline values: CDR1 KGHSH, CDR2 LQKENI. V lost 0 bases and J lost 7; bases outside the gene matches: 13. The CDR3 has 17 residues. The CDR3 nucleotides are TGTGCCAGCTCACCACCCGGCGCGGGACAGGCAATTGGTGGCTACACCTTC. As protein: CASSPPGAGQAIGGYTF.

The chain combines TRBV5-1 with TRBJ1-1; TRBD1 matches at 8 bases. The J segment lost 0 bases and the V segment lost 4 bases, leaving 8 bases of the junction unmatched. This CDR3 has 16 amino acids. Germline CDR1 and CDR2: SGHRS and YFSETQ. In nucleotides, the CDR3 is TGCGCCAGCAGCACGGCGACAGGGGCCATGAACACTGAAGCTTTCTTT. Translating gives CASSTATGAMNTEAFF.